These 26 T cell receptor beta chains were sequenced from one sample in a study of identical twins. TCRdb re-analysed the 5' RACE reads in MiXCR, keeping a single row per CDR3 protein. The table lists hundreds of thousands of distinct CDR3 sequences, less than 25% of them singletons. The data were also submitted as part of a second study, on T cells expressing NK-cell markers.

The sequenced sample was PBMCs. The source of these receptors is a woman between 18 and 30 years old in good health.

This clonotype was detected a few times. The gene calls are TRBV12-3 or TRBV12-4 and TRBJ2-7; possible D gene TRBD1, 5 bases. CDR3 length equals 15 residues. Trimming stripped 4 bases from V and 0 bases from J, with 13 bases between. The CDR3 here is CASSSHRKRSYEQYF. The CDR3 DNA reads TGTGCCAGCAGTTCCCACAGGAAGCGCTCCTACGAGCAGTACTTC.

This clonotype was detected many times. The J gene is TRBJ2-6, the V gene TRBV6-2 or TRBV6-3; 7 nucleotides match TRBD2. This CDR3 is 16 amino acids long. CDR1 MNHEY and CDR2 SVGEGT come from the germline V gene. J was trimmed by 0 bases and V by 4 bases; bases with no gene match: 3. The CDR3 DNA sequence: TGTGCCAGCAGTTTACGCGGGAGCTCTGGGGCCAACGTCCTGACTTTC. Translation: CASSLRGSSGANVLTF.

V is TRBV6-1 and J is TRBJ1-3; tentatively, D is TRBD1 (5 bases). V lost 2 bases to trimming and J lost 4 bases, with 9 bases between them. Germline assignment: CDR1 MNHNS and CDR2 SASEGT. The CDR3 is made up of 14 amino acids. CDR3 in DNA: TGTGCCAGCAGTGAAAGGGGTTCCGGAAACACCATATATTTT. It encodes CASSERGSGNTIYF.

This clonotype was observed many times. The chain combines TRBV6-5 with TRBJ1-5; D not certain. This CDR3 region has 12 residues. Trimming removed 6 bases from V and 5 bases from J, with 8 bases in between. Germline V gives CDR1 MNHEY, CDR2 SVGAGI. The CDR3 DNA follows: TGTGCCAGCAGCAGAAAGGATCAGCCCCAGCATTTT. Its protein product is CASSRKDQPQHF.

This chain links TRBV20-1 with TRBJ1-1; unclear D gene. The ends were cut back, 0 bases at V and 1 base at J, with 9 bases in the middle. The germline CDR1 and CDR2 sequences are DFQATT and SNEGSKA (reference sequence). This CDR3 spans 14 amino acids. The CDR3 sequence is CSARDLNTNTEAFF. CDR3 DNA: TGCAGTGCTAGAGATTTAAACACGAACACTGAAGCTTTCTTT.

The chain uses TRBV9 and TRBJ1-2; D gene unclear. Trimming shortened V by 5 bases and J by 6 bases, and 14 bases separated the two germline ends. Germline V gene data show CDR1 as SGDLS and CDR2 as YYNGEE. This CDR3 has 13 residues. The CDR3 DNA reads as TGTGCCAGCAGACCCGAGGAGGTCCATGGCTACACCTTC. Translation: CASRPEEVHGYTF.

As concerns this clonotype: A read error may account for a junction end that differs from germline. This chain uses TRBV5-1 with TRBJ2-7; no firm D call. The CDR3 has 16 residues. CDR1 and CDR2 (germline): SGHRS, YFSETQ. CDR3 sequence: CASSLEVRVSSYERYF. CDR3 in DNA: TGCGCCAGCAGCTTGGAAGTTCGGGTGAGCTCCTACGAGCGGTACTTC.

There are many counts of this clonotype. This chain links TRBV27 with TRBJ2-1; no definite D call. The CDR3 sequence is 12 residues long. Trimming stripped 5 bases from V and 10 bases from J, with 12 bases between. Germline CDR1 MNHEY, CDR2 SMNVEV (reference sequence). CDR3 sequence: CASSPGLLEQFF. The CDR3 DNA reads TGTGCCAGCAGTCCCGGCCTCCTAGAGCAGTTCTTC.

This clonotype has at least ten counts. The chain uses TRBV29-1 and TRBJ2-3; the D gene is possibly TRBD2 (6 bases). V gave up 7 bases and J gave up 7 bases, with 21 bases separating them. This CDR3 spans 14 amino acids. The germline V gene encodes CDR1 SQVTM and CDR2 ANQGSEA. CDR3 DNA sequence: TGCAGCGCCCAAACCGGGACTGAACGAAATACGCAGTATTTT. It is translated as CSAQTGTERNTQYF.

V usage is TRBV20-1 and J usage is TRBJ2-1; 13 bases are a match to TRBD2. CDR1 and CDR2 (germline): DFQATT, SNEGSKA (reference sequence). Germline trimming cut 3 bases from V and 10 bases from J; bases unmatched to any gene: 9. This CDR3 region has 15 residues. CDR3 DNA sequence: TGCAGTGCTAGGCATGGGACTAGCGGGATCTACGAGCAGTTCTTC. As protein: CSARHGTSGIYEQFF.

The chain couples TRBV11-2 to TRBJ2-1; D is possibly TRBD2 (6 bases). Per the germline V gene, CDR1 is SGHAT and CDR2 is FQNNGV. Trimming removed 1 base from V and 10 bases from J, with 11 bases in between. The length of the CDR3 is 13 residues. This chain's CDR3 is CASSLVPEGEQFF. The DNA of the CDR3 is TGTGCCAGCAGCTTAGTGCCGGAGGGGGAGCAGTTCTTC.

This chain uses TRBV20-1 with TRBJ1-1, with D maybe TRBD1 (5 bases). CDR1 is DFQATT, CDR2 SNEGSKA, per germline (reference sequence). Trimming left V 7 bases short and J 10 bases short, with 13 bases between. CDR3 length equals 10 residues. CDR3 protein: CSVPGGGAFF. CDR3 nucleotide sequence: TGCAGTGTTCCCGGGGGGGGAGCTTTCTTT.

The chain carries TRBV12-3 or TRBV12-4 and TRBJ1-5; 7 bases line up with TRBD1. J was trimmed by 4 bases and V by 5 bases; bases with no gene match: 11. CDR3 length equals 16 residues. The CDR3 loop reads CASSPNRGGSNQPQHF. DNA of the CDR3: TGTGCCAGCAGTCCAAACAGGGGTGGGAGTAATCAGCCCCAGCATTTT.

The sample holds a few counts of this clonotype. The J gene is TRBJ2-2, the V gene TRBV18; D is unresolved. Germline CDR1 reads KGHSH; CDR2 reads LQKENI. The CDR3 is made up of 12 amino acids. The V and J ends lost 7 bases and 6 bases respectively, with 9 bases between them. CDR3 coding DNA: TGTGCCAGCTATTTAGGCGCCGGGGAGCTGTTTTTT. The encoded protein is CASYLGAGELFF.

This clonotype occurred a few times. The chain is built from TRBV9 and TRBJ2-1, with TRBD2 identical over 13 bases. CDR3 length equals 15 residues. The junction had 8 bases not matched to a gene; V was cut back by 4 bases and J by 10 bases. The germline CDR1 and CDR2 sequences are SGDLS and YYNGEE. CDR3: CASSSWTSGSREQFF. The CDR3 DNA sequence: TGTGCCAGCAGCTCCTGGACTAGCGGGAGCCGAGAGCAGTTCTTC.

This clonotype was observed a few times. The chain couples TRBV6-1 to TRBJ2-7; tentative D call: TRBD1 (6 bases). The CDR3 has 15 residues. Germline values: CDR1 MNHNS, CDR2 SASEGT. Trimming shortened V by 4 bases and J by 2 bases, and 15 bases separated the two germline ends. The CDR3 region has the DNA TGTGCCAGCAGTGCCGCAGGGGCGCGCCCCTACGAGCAGTACTTC. This codes for CASSAAGARPYEQYF.

The V call is TRBV5-1, the J call TRBJ2-7; D could derive from TRBD1 or TRBD2 (5 bases each). Germline V lookup: CDR1 SGHRS, CDR2 YFSETQ. The CDR3 sequence is 14 residues long. V was pared by 4 bases and J by 3 bases, with 14 bases between. The CDR3 sequence is CASSGAGAGYEQYF. The CDR3 nucleotides read TGCGCCAGCAGCGGGGCCGGGGCGGGCTACGAGCAGTACTTC.

This clonotype has more than one count but fewer than ten. V is TRBV15 and J is TRBJ2-3; weak D call: TRBD2 (5 bases). In germline, CDR1 is LNHNV, CDR2 YYDKDF (reference sequence). V gave up 5 bases and J gave up 1 base, with 16 bases separating them. CDR3 size: 16 residues. The CDR3 DNA reads TGTGCCACCAGCGAACCTAAAACGAGGGGCACAGATACGCAGTATTTT. Translation: CATSEPKTRGTDTQYF.

This clonotype was picked up a small number of times. The chain employs TRBV29-1 and TRBJ2-5, with D perhaps matching TRBD2 (7 bases). V lost 4 bases and J lost 5, with 17 bases in between. The germline CDR1 and CDR2 sequences are SQVTM and ANQGSEA. CDR3 length: 14 amino acids. CDR3 loop: CSVGKGGPRETQYF. The CDR3 nucleotides read TGCAGCGTTGGGAAGGGGGGGCCCCGGGAGACCCAGTACTTC.

This clonotype has more than one count but fewer than ten. The genes are TRBV20-1 and TRBJ2-7; D may match TRBD1 or TRBD2 (6 bases each). Deletions cut 6 bases from V and 7 bases from J, with 25 bases between. Germline V lookup: CDR1 DFQATT, CDR2 SNEGSKA (reference sequence). This CDR3 has 15 amino acids. CDR3: CSARGLGAPNWEQYF. The CDR3, as DNA: TGCAGTGCCAGGGGACTGGGTGCCCCAAACTGGGAGCAGTACTTC.

The sample holds a few counts of this clonotype. This chain connects TRBV29-1 to TRBJ2-1; unclear D gene. The V end was cut by 7 bases, the J end by 4 bases, with 14 bases between. This CDR3 has 13 residues. The germline CDR1 and CDR2 sequences are SQVTM and ANQGSEA. Written as DNA, the CDR3 is TGCAGCGACCTTCGACTCGCTTACAATGAGCAGTTCTTC. Encoded protein: CSDLRLAYNEQFF.

This clonotype was seen repeatedly, ten times or more. The CDR3 reads CSVEWTRRDTEAFF. DNA of the CDR3: TGCAGCGTTGAATGGACCCGGCGGGACACTGAAGCTTTCTTT. The chain carries TRBV29-1 and TRBJ1-1; no clear D. Trimming cost V 2 bases and J 3 bases, with 13 bases left between them. From germline, CDR1 is SQVTM and CDR2 ANQGSEA. This CDR3 is built from 14 residues.

This clonotype came up a few times. J is TRBJ2-6 and V is TRBV20-1; 7 positions match TRBD1. V trimming: 6 bases; J trimming: 2 bases; junction bases outside the gene matches: 4. This CDR3 is built from 14 residues. In germline, CDR1 is DFQATT, CDR2 SNEGSKA (reference sequence). CDR3 in DNA: TGCAGTGCCCCAGACAGGGCTGGGGCCAACGTCCTGACTTTC. It encodes CSAPDRAGANVLTF.

This clonotype was seen more than once but under ten times. This chain's CDR3 is CASSPGQGMNIQYF. The CDR3 nucleotides are TGTGCCAGCAGTCCGGGACAGGGTATGAACATTCAGTACTTC. This chain uses TRBV12-3 or TRBV12-4 with TRBJ2-4; 9 bases fit TRBD1. The CDR3 runs to 14 residues. J gave up 7 bases and V 5 bases, and 6 bases lay outside the gene matches.

This clonotype occurred a few times. The rearrangement joins TRBV20-1 to TRBJ2-7; D is perhaps TRBD1 or TRBD2 (5 bases each). Trimming left V 5 bases short and J 2 bases short, with 10 bases between. Per the germline V gene, CDR1 is DFQATT and CDR2 is SNEGSKA (reference sequence). The CDR3 sequence is 12 residues long. The CDR3 is CSAPRDPYEQYF. CDR3 sequence (DNA): TGCAGTGCTCCCAGGGACCCCTACGAGCAGTACTTC.

The rearrangement links TRBV10-3 to TRBJ2-5; weak D call: TRBD2 (6 bases). V was cut by 6 bases and J by 5 bases, with 13 bases left in between. This CDR3 is 13 amino acids long. Germline V gene sequence: CDR1 ENHRY, CDR2 SYGVKD. CDR3 DNA sequence: TGTGCCATCAGCCAAGGAGGGCTGGAGACCCAGTACTTC. It yields the protein CAISQGGLETQYF.